This TCR beta chain was identified during a study of T cells in Graves' hyperthyroidism and ophthalmopathy. Amplified TCR beta CDR3 regions came from RNA transcripts. HTBI primers were the set used in a first-round RT-PCR of the TCR CDR3. TCRdb re-called the multiplex PCR reads through MiXCR, storing one row per CDR3 protein. The table has 300,000 to 500,000 distinct CDR3 sequences, about 15% seen once. As for this clonotype: Its antigen is unidentified.

Overall study findings and caveats: Appearing also in blood were most of the thyroid clonotypes expanded above 0.001. Model predictions of ophthalmopathy came a median around 7.1 months before onset.

This CDR3 contains 17 residues. Trimming took 3 bases from V and 4 from J, leaving 22 bases between them. Per the germline V gene, CDR1 is SGDLS and CDR2 is YYNGEE. The definition of stable Graves' hyperthyroidism was no ophthalmopathy progression within 18 months. The V call is TRBV9, the J call TRBJ2-5; TRBD2 is a possible D gene (6 bases). The origin of this receptor is a woman in her twenties or thirties with Graves' hyperthyroidism. The sequenced sample consisted of blood. This CDR3 reads CASSAGTLGSIAETQYF. For the CDR3, the DNA is TGTGCCAGCAGCGCCGGGACTCTTGGTTCAATTGCAGAGACCCAGTACTTC. Based on the CDR3 plus reference TRBV9 and TRBJ2-5, the full variable domain is DSGVTQTPKHLITATGQRVTLRCSPRSGDLSVYWYQQSLDQGLQFLIQYYNGEERAKGNILERFSAQQFPDLHSELNLSSLELGDSALYFCASSAGTLGSIAETQYFGPGTRLLVL.